The present TCR beta chain was sequenced within a study of shared clonotypes between healthy human individuals. Study details: The study used three CD4 naive, three CD4 memory, two CD8 naive and one CD8 memory plate per donor.

Repertoires were generated with immunoSEQ multiplex PCR, while TCRdb's copy carries only in-frame clones and drops some. Of about 2.4 million clones listed, approximately 94% are singletons. CDR1 MGHRA and CDR2 YSYEKL come from the germline V gene. This CDR3 comprises 15 residues. V was clipped by 1 base and J by 1 base, with 11 bases between them. Sequencing was done on a sample of naive CD4+ T cells from PBMCs. Sample subset: CD45RA+ positively selected. This TCR came from a man between 18 and 29 years old in good health. Some clones in this sample may be carry-over from other donors' samples. This rearrangement joins TRBV4-1 to TRBJ2-7; D is possibly TRBD1 (5 bases). In DNA, the CDR3 is TGCGCCAGCAGCCAAGTGCCAGGGCCATCCTACGAGCAGTACTTC. Protein: CASSQVPGPSYEQYF.